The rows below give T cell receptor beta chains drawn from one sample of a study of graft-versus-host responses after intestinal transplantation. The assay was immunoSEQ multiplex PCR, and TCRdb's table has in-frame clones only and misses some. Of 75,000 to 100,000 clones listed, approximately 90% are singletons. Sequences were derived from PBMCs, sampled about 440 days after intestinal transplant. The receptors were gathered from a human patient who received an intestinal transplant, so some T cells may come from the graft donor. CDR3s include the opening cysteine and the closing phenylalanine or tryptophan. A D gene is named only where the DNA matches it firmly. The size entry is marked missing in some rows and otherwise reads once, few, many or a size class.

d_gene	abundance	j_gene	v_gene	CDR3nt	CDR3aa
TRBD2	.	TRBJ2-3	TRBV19	TGTGCCAGTAAATTGGGGGGGGCAGATACGCAGTATTTT	CASKLGGADTQYF
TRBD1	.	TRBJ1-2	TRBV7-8	TGTGCCAGCAGCTCCCCCTCCACCGGGACAGGCACAATTGGGGATGGCTACACCTTC	CASSSPSTGTGTIGDGYTF
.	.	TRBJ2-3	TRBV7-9	TGTGCCAGCAGCCCAATCGCAGATACGCAGTATTTT	CASSPIADTQYF
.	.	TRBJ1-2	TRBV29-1	TGCAGCGTGCGGACAGCTTACTATGGCTACACCTTC	CSVRTAYYGYTF
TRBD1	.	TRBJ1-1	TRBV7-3	TGTGCCAGCAGCTTATGGGGACAGGGGGCGCTTGCTGAAGCTTTCTTT	CASSLWGQGALAEAFF
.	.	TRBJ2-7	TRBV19	TGTGCCAGTAGTGCAAGGGGACGGTCGAGCTCCTACGAGCAGTACTTC	CASSARGRSSSYEQYF
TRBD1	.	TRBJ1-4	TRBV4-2	TGTGCCAGCAGCCAATCTGGCAGGGGGGGTGAAAAACTGTTTTTT	CASSQSGRGGEKLFF
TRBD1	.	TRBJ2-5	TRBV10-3	TGTGCCATCAGTGAGGGACAGGTTTTGGACCAGTACTTC	CAISEGQVLDQYF
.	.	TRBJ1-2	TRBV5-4	TGTGCCAGCAGCCCATTGGCCGGGAACTATGGCTACACCTTC	CASSPLAGNYGYTF
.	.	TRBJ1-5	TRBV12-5	TGTGCTAGTGGTTTGAGAGGGGCGGACAATCAGCCCCAGCATTTT	CASGLRGADNQPQHF
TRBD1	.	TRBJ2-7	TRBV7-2	TGTGCCAGCAGATACAGGGACAGGACTTACGAGCAGTACTTC	CASRYRDRTYEQYF
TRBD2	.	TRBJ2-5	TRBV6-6	TGTGCCAGCAGCCCGGAGCGGGGGAAAGAGACCCAGTACTTC	CASSPERGKETQYF
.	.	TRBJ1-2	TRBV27	TGTGCCAGCAGTCTCTCCGTCGGGGCTAATGGCTACACCTTC	CASSLSVGANGYTF
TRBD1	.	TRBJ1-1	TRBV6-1	TGTGCCAGCAGTAGGACAGGGGGGCCGGCCGCTGAAGCTTTCTTT	CASSRTGGPAAEAFF
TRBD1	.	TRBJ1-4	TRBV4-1	TGCGCCAGCAGCCCAGGACAGGCAACTAATGAAAAACTGTTTTTT	CASSPGQATNEKLFF
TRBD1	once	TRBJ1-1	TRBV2	TGTGCCAGCAGAACTACCGGGACAGGGGGCTGGGACACTGAAGCTTTCTTT	CASRTTGTGGWDTEAFF
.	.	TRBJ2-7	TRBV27	TGTGCCAGCAGTTGGGCGAGCTCCTACGAGCAGTACTTC	CASSWASSYEQYF
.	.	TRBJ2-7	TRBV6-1	TGTGCCACCTGGGACCTCTACGAGCAGTACTTC	CATWDLYEQYF
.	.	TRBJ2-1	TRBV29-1	TGCAGCGTTGGGCAGGCCTCCTACAATGAGCAGTTCTTC	CSVGQASYNEQFF
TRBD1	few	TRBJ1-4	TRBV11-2	TGTGCCAGCAGTCCGGACAGGCGGAATGAAAAACTGTTTTTT	CASSPDRRNEKLFF
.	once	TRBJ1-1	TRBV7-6	TGTGCCAGCAGCGACATTATGAACACTGAAGCTTTCTTT	CASSDIMNTEAFF
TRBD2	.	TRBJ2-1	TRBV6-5	TGTGCCAGCCAGCGGGGTTCCTACAATGAGCAGTTCTTC	CASQRGSYNEQFF
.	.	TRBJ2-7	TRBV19	TGTGCCAGTAGCATACCGGGACACCGCTACGAGCAGTACTTC	CASSIPGHRYEQYF
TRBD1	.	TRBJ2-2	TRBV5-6	TGTGCCAGCACCACGACAGGGGGCTGGACCGGGGAGCTGTTTTTT	CASTTTGGWTGELFF
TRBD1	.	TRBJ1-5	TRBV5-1	TGCGCCAGCAGCTTGGGGGACAGCCATCAGCCCCAGCATTTT	CASSLGDSHQPQHF
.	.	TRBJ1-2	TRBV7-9	TGTGCCAGCAGCTTAGACGGCGGCTACACCTTC	CASSLDGGYTF
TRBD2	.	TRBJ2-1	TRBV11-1	TGTGCCAGCAGCTTAGACGGGGGGGCTTACAATGAGCAGTTCTTC	CASSLDGGAYNEQFF